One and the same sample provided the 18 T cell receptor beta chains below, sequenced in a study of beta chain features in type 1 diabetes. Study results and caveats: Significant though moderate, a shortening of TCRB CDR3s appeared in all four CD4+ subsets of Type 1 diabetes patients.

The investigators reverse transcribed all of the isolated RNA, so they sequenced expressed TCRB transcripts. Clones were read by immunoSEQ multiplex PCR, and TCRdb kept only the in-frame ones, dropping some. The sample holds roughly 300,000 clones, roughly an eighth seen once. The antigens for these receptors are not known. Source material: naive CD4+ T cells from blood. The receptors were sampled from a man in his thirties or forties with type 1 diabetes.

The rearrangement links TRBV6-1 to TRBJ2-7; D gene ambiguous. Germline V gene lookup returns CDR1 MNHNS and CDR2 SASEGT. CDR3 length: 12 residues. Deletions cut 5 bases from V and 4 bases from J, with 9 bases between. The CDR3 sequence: CASSPNWYEQYF. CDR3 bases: TGTGCCAGCAGTCCTAATTGGTACGAGCAGTACTTC.

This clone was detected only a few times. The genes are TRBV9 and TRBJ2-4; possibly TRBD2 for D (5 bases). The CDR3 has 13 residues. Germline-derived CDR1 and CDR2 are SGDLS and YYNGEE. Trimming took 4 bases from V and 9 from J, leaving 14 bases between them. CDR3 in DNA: TGTGCCAGCAGCTCTAGCCCATCGGGCATTCAGTACTTC. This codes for CASSSSPSGIQYF.

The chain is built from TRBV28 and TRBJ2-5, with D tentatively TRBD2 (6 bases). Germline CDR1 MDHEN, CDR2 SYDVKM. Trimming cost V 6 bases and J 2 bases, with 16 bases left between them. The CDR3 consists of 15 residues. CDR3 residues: CASSNSGIQQETQYF. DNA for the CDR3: TGTGCCAGCAGCAATAGCGGCATTCAGCAAGAGACCCAGTACTTC.

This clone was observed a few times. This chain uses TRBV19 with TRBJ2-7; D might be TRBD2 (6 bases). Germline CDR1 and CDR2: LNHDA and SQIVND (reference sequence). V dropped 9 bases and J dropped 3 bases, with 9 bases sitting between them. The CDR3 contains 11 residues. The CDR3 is CARWGDYEQYF. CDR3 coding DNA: TGTGCCAGGTGGGGGGACTACGAGCAGTACTTC.

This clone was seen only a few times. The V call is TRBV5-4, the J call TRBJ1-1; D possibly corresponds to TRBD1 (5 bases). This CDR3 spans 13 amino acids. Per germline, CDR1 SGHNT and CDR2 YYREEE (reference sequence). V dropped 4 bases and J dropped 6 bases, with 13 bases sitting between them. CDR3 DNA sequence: TGTGCCAGCAGCACTCGACAGAGCCCTGAAGCTTTCTTT. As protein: CASSTRQSPEAFF.

DNA for the CDR3: TGCGCCAGCAGTCAATCCCTTGGGCCAGGGTGGAACACCGGGGAGCTGTTTTTT. Protein sequence: CASSQSLGPGWNTGELFF. The V gene is TRBV23-1, the J gene TRBJ2-2; tentatively, D is TRBD1 (5 bases). TRBV23-1 is treated as an ORF (open reading frame) with a function not yet certain. The CDR3 is 18 amino acids. V was shortened by 0 bases and J by 1 base, with 15 bases between the two germline ends.

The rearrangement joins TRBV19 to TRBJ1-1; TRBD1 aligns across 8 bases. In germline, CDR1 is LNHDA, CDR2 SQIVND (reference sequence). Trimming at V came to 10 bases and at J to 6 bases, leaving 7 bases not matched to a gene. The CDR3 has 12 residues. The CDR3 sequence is CATFDRGAEAFF. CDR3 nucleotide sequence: TGTGCCACCTTTGACAGGGGTGCTGAAGCTTTCTTT.

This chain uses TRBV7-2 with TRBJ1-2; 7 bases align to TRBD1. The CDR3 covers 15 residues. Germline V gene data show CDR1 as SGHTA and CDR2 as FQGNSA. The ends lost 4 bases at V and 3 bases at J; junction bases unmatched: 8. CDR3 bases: TGTGCCAGCAGCTCCCAAGGGGGCAGATACTATGGCTACACCTTC. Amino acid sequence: CASSSQGGRYYGYTF. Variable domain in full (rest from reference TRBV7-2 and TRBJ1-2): GAGVSQSPSNKVTEKGKDVELRCDPISGHTALYWYRQSLGQGLEFLIYFQGNSAPDKSGLPSDRFSAERTGGSVSTLTIQRTQQEDSAVYLCASSSQGGRYYGYTFGSGTRLTVV.

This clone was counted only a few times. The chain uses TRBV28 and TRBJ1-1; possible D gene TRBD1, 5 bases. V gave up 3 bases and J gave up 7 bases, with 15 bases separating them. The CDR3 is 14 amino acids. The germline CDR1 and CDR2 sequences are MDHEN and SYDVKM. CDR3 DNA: TGTGCCAGCAGTTTGCCAGGGTCCGCCAGTGAAGCTTTCTTT. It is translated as CASSLPGSASEAFF.

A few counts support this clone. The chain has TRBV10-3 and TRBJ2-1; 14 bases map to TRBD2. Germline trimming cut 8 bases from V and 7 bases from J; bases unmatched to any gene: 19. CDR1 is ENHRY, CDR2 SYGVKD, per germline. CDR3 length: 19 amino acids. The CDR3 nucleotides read TGTGCCATCCTGGGACAGGTGTCGACTAGCGGGAGGGCCACGAATGAGCAGTTCTTC. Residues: CAILGQVSTSGRATNEQFF.

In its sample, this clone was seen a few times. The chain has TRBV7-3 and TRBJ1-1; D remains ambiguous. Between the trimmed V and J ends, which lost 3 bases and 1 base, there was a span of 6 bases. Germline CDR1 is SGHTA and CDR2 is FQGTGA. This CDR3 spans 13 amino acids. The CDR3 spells CASSFGENTEAFF. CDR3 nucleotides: TGTGCCAGCAGCTTCGGGGAGAACACTGAAGCTTTCTTT.

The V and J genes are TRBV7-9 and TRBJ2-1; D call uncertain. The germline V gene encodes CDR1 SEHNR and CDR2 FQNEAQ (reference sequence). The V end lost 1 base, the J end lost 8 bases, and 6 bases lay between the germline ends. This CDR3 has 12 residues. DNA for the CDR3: TGTGCCAGCAGCTTAGAATCTCATGAGCAGTTCTTC. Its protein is CASSLESHEQFF.

CDR3 region: CASRSSSGSTDTQYF. In nucleotides, the CDR3 is TGTGCCAGCAGGTCTTCTAGCGGTAGCACAGATACGCAGTATTTT. The V and J genes are TRBV5-4 and TRBJ2-3, with 7 bases that match TRBD2. The trim removed 5 bases at V and 0 bases at J, leaving 6 bases unmatched. The length of the CDR3 is 15 residues. Germline V lookup: CDR1 SGHNT, CDR2 YYREEE (reference sequence).

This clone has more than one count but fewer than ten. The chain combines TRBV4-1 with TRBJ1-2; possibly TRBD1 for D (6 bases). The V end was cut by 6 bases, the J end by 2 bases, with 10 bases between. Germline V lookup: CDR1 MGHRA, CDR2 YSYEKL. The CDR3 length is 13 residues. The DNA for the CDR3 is TGCGCCAGCAGATCGACAGGAAACTATGGCTACACCTTC. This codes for CASRSTGNYGYTF.

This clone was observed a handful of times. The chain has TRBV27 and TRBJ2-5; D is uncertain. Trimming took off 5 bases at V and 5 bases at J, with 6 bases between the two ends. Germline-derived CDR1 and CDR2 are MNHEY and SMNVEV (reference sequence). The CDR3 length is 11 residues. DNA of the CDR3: TGTGCCAGCAGTCATTTGGAGACCCAGTACTTC. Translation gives CASSHLETQYF.

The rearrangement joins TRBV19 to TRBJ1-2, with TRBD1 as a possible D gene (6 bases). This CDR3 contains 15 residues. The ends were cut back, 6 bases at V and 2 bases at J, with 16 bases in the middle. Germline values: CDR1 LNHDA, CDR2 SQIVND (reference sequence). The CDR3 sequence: CASSSGTKVNYGYTF. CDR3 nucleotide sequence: TGTGCCAGTAGCTCCGGGACAAAGGTGAACTATGGCTACACCTTC.

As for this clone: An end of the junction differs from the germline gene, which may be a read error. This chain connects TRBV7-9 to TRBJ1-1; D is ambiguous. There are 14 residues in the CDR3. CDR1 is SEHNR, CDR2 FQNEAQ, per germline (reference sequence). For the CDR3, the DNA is TGTGCCAGCAGCGTAGCTTTCATGAACACTGAAGCTTTCTTT. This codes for CASSVAFMNTEAFF.

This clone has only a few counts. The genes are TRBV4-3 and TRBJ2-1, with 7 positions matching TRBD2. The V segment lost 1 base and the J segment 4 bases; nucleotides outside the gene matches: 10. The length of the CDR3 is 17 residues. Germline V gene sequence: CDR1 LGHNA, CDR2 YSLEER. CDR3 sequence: CASSQGGGDYSYNEQFF. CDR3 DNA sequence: TGCGCCAGCAGCCAAGGCGGAGGGGACTATTCTTACAATGAGCAGTTCTTC.